What follows describes a single T cell receptor beta chain. Its antigen is still unknown. The sample originates from a study of T cell responses to AZD1222 COVID-19 vaccine. Study as a whole: The study pooled second doses at about 4 or about 12 weeks.

Whole-study findings and limits: After two AZD1222 doses, spike-specific TCR breadth and depth rose versus day 0. Without day 14 samples, only post-peak T cell repertoires were studied.

Sequenced by immunoSEQ multiplex PCR; TCRdb stores in-frame clones only, minus some. The sample includes 130,000 to 150,000 clones, roughly 92% of them seen just once. Germline V gene lookup returns CDR1 MNHEY and CDR2 SVGAGI. The CDR3 has 13 residues. The V and J ends lost 10 bases and 1 base respectively, with 11 bases between them. V is TRBV6-5 and J is TRBJ1-3; D gene unclear. The clonotype was recovered from an adult in good health. Here the sequenced sample was peripheral blood, taken on day 0 of AZD1222 vaccination. The CDR3 DNA follows: TGTGCCACCTTGGGAGGATCTGGAAACACCATATATTTT. Its translation: CATLGGSGNTIYF.